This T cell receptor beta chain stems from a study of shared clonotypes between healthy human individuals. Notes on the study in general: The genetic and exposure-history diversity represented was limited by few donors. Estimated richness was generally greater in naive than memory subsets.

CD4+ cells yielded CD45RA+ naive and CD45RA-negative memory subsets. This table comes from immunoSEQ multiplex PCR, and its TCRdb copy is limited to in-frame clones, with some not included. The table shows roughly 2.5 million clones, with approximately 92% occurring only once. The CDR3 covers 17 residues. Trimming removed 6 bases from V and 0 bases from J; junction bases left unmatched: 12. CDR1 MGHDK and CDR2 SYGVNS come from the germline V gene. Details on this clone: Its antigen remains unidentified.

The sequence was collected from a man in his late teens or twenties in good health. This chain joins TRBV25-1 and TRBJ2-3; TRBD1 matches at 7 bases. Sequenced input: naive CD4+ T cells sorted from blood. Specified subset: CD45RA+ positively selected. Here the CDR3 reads CASSPHTGAASTDTQYF. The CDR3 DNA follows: TGTGCCAGCAGCCCACACACAGGGGCCGCAAGCACAGATACGCAGTATTTT.